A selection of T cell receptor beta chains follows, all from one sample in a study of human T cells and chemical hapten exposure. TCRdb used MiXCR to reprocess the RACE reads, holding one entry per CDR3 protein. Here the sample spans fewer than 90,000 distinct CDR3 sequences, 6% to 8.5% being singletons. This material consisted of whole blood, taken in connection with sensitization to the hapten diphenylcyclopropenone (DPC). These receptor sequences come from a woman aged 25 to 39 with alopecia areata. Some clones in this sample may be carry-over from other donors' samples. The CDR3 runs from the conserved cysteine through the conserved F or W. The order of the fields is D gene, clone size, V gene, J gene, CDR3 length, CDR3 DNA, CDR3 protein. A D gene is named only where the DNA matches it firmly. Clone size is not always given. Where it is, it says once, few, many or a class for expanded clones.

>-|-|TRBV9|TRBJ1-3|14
TGTGCCAGCAGCGAGGACAGCCAGCACCCCACCATATATTTT
CASSEDSQHPTIYF
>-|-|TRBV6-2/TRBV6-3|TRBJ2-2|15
TGTGCCAGCAGTCAGGGACAAGCGAACACCGGGGAGCTGTTTTTT
CASSQGQANTGELFF
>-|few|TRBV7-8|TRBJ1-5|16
TGTGCCAGCAGCTTAGTGTACAGGAATAGCAATCAGCCCCAGCATTTT
CASSLVYRNSNQPQHF
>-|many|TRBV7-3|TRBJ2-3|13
TGTGCCAGCTGTGAAGGGAGCACAGATACGCAGTATTTT
CASCEGSTDTQYF
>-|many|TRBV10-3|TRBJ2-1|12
TGTGCCACGGGCAGGGCTTACAATGAGCAGTTCTTC
CATGRAYNEQFF
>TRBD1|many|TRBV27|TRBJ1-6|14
TGTGCCAGCAAAAGAGACAGGGGACATTCACCCCTCCACTTT
CASKRDRGHSPLHF
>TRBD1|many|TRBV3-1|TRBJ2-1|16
TGTGCCAGCAGCCAAGTGCTTGGACAGGGCTCGGGTGAGCAGTTCTTC
CASSQVLGQGSGEQFF
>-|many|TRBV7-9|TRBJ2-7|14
TGTGCCAGCAGCTTCGTAAACCCAATGACCGAGCAGTACTTC
CASSFVNPMTEQYF
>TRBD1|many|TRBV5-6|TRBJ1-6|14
TGTGCCAGCAGCCTGGACAGGTCGCGTTCACCCCTCCACTTT
CASSLDRSRSPLHF
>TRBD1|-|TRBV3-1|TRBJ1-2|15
TGTGCCAGCAGCCAGATGGGACAGCCGAACTATGGCTACACCTTC
CASSQMGQPNYGYTF
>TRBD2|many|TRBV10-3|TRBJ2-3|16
TGTGCCATCACTTCGGGACTAGCGGGGGCTTCAGATACGCAGTATTTT
CAITSGLAGASDTQYF
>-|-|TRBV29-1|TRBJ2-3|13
TGCAGCGTTAGCGGGCCTAGCACAGATACGCAGTATTTT
CSVSGPSTDTQYF
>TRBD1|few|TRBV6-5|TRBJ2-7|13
TGTGCCAGCAGTTGGGAACAGGGGAACGAGCAGTACTTC
CASSWEQGNEQYF
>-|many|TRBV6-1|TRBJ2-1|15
TGTGCCAGCAGTGAAGACGCCTGGTCCTACAATGAGCAGTTCTTC
CASSEDAWSYNEQFF
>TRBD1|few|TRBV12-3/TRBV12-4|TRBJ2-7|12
TGTGCCAGCAGACAAGGACAGGTCGAGCAGTACTTC
CASRQGQVEQYF
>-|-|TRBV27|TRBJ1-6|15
TGTGCCAGCAGTTTCGGACTGGACCTAAATTCACCCCTCCACTTT
CASSFGLDLNSPLHF
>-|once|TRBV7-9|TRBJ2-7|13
TGTGTCAGCACGTTATCAGGGACCTACGAGCAGTACTTC
CVSTLSGTYEQYF
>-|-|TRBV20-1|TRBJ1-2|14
TGCAGTGCCCCCGACCCAGCAACCAATTATGGCTACACCTTC
CSAPDPATNYGYTF
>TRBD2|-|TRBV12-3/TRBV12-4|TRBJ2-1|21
TGTGCCAGCGGGGTCCCTCACTTCGGTAGCGGGGGCGGTGGTTCCTACAATGAGCAGTTCTTC
CASGVPHFGSGGGGSYNEQFF
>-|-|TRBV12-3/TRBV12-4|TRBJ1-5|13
TGTGCCAGCCAAAGGGATGGCAATCAGCCCCAGCATTTT
CASQRDGNQPQHF
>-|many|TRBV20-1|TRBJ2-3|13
TGCAGTGCTCCACGGGATCGCACAGATACGCAGTATTTT
CSAPRDRTDTQYF
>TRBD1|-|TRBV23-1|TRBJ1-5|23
TGCGCCAGCAGTCAATCGCGCTTAGGGCGGGGGACAGGGGGCATATATAGCAATCAGCCCCAGCATTTT
CASSQSRLGRGTGGIYSNQPQHF
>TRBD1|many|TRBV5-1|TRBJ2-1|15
TGCGCCAGCAGCGAAGGGGGCTCGGACTACAATGAGCAGTTCTTC
CASSEGGSDYNEQFF
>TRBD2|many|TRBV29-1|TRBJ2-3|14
TGCAGCGTGGCCTTGGGGGGGACTACAGATACGCAGTATTTT
CSVALGGTTDTQYF
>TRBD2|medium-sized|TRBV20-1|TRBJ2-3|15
TGCAGTGCTAAAGGACTAGCGGGAGACACAGATACGCAGTATTTT
CSAKGLAGDTDTQYF
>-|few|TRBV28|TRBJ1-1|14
TGTGCCAGCACCAAACCCCCGGGGGGCACTGAAGCTTTCTTT
CASTKPPGGTEAFF
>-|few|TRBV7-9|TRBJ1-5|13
TGTGCCAGCAGCTTCTCTGGGGTTCAGCCCCAGCATTTT
CASSFSGVQPQHF
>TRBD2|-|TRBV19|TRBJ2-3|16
TGTGCCAGTAGTATCTGGCTAGCGGGGGGGACAGATACGCAGTATTTT
CASSIWLAGGTDTQYF
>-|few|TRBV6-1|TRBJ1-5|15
TGTGCCAGCAGGACCCCCGCAGCGGGCAATCAGCCCCAGCATTTT
CASRTPAAGNQPQHF
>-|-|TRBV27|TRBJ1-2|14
TGTGCCAGCAGTTTAGCGCCCAGTAACTATGGCGACACCTTC
CASSLAPSNYGDTF
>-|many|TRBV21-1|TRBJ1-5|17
TGTGCCAGCAGCGCCCATCCTGAGGGACAGGACAATCAGCCCCAGCATTTT
CASSAHPEGQDNQPQHF
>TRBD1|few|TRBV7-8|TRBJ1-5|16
TGTGCCAGCAGCTTATCTGGGACAGGGCGGGATCAGCCCCAGCATTTT
CASSLSGTGRDQPQHF
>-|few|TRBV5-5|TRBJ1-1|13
TGTGCCAGCACGTTAGTGGGGAACACTGAAGCTTTCTTT
CASTLVGNTEAFF
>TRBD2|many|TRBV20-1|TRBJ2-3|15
TGCAGTGCTAACCCCGGGACTAGAGGTACAGATACGCAGTATTTT
CSANPGTRGTDTQYF
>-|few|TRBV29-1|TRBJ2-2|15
TGCAGCGTTGAAGCCCCGCGAGCGAACACCGGGGAGCTGTTTTTT
CSVEAPRANTGELFF
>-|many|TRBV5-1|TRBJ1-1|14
TGCGCCAGCAGCTTGACGGGGCAGAACACTGAAGCTTTCTTT
CASSLTGQNTEAFF
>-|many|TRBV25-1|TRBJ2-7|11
TGTGCCAGCAGTGATTTGTACGAGCAGTACTTC
CASSDLYEQYF
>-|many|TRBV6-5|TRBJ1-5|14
TGTGCCAGCAGTTCAGGACGGTATAATCAGCCCCAGCATTTT
CASSSGRYNQPQHF
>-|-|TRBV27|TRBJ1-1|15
TGTGCCAGCAGTTTATCCACGGGGGCAGGGACTGAAGCTTTCTTT
CASSLSTGAGTEAFF
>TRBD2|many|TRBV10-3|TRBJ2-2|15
TGTGCCATCGCCCCGACTAGCGGAAGCGGCGGGGAGCTGTTTTTT
CAIAPTSGSGGELFF
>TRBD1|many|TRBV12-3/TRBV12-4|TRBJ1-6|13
TGTGCCAGCAGTTTCGGGACAGCTTCACCCCTCCACTTT
CASSFGTASPLHF
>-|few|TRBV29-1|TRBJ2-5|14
TGCAGCGTCGGGACCCGGGACAACCAAGAGACCCAGTACTTC
CSVGTRDNQETQYF
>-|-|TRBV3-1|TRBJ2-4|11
TGTGCCAGCAGCCACGCAAACATTCAGTACTTC
CASSHANIQYF
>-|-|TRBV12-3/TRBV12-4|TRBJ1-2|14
TGTGCCAGCAGTTTGGGGACAAATCACTATGGCTACACCTTC
CASSLGTNHYGYTF
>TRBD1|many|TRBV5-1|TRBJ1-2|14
TGCGCCAGCAGTTCTAGCGGACAGGGGCCCGGCTACACCTTC
CASSSSGQGPGYTF